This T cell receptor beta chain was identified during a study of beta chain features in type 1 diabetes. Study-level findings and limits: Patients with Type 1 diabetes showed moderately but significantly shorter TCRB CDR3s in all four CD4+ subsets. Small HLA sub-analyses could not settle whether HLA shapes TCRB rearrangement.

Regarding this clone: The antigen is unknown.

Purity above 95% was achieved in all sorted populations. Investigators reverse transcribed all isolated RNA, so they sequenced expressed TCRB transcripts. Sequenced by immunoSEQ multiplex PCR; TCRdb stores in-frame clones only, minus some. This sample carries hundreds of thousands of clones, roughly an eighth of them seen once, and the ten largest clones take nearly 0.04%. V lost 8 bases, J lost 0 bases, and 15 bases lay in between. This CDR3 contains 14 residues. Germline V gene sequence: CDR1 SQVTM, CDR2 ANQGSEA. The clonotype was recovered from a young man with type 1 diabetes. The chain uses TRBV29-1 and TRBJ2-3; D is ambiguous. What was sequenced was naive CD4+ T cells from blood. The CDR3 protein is CSIRGSGSTDTQYF. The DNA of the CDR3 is TGCAGCATTCGTGGGTCCGGAAGCACAGATACGCAGTATTTT.